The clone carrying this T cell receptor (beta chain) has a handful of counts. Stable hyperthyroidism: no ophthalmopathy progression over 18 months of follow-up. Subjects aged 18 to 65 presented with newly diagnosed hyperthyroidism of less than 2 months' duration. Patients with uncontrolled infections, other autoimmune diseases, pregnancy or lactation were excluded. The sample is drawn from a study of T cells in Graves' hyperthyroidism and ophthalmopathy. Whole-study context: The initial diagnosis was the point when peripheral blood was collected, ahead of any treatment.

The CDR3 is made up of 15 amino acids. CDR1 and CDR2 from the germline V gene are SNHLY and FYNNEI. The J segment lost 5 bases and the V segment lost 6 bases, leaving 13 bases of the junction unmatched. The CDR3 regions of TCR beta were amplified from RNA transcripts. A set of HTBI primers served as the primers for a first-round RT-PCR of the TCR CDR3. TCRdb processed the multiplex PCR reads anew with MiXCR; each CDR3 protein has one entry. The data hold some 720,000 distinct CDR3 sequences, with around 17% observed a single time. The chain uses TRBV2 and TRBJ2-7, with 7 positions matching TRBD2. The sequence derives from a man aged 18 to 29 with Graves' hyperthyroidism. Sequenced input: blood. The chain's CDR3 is CASRPREGQSHEQYF. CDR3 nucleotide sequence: TGTGCCAGCAGGCCCAGGGAGGGTCAGTCCCACGAGCAGTACTTC. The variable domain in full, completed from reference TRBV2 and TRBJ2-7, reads EPEVTQTPSHQVTQMGQEVILRCVPISNHLYFYWYRQILGQKVEFLVSFYNNEISEKSEIFDDQFSVERPDGSNFTLKIRSTKLEDSAMYFCASRPREGQSHEQYFGPGTRLTVT.